The clone carrying this T cell receptor beta chain appeared a few times. Hyperthyroidism of Graves' type that showed no ophthalmopathy progression within 18 months was stable. Clinical symptoms, serum thyroxine and TRAb, thyroid ultrasound and orbital computed tomography were used for the diagnoses. The data originate from a study of T cells in Graves' hyperthyroidism and ophthalmopathy. The source material, RNA transcripts, was used to amplify TCR beta CDR3 regions. HTBI primers were employed in a first-round RT-PCR of the TCR CDR3. Via MiXCR, TCRdb re-called the multiplex PCR reads, giving one row per CDR3 protein. The sample lists about 700,000 distinct CDR3 sequences, about 14% occurring once. CDR3 size: 17 residues. The germline V and J ends were trimmed by 3 bases and 1 base, with 16 bases remaining between them.

J is TRBJ1-3 and V is TRBV12-3 or TRBV12-4; D is undetermined. The sample comprised blood. The source of this sequence is a woman between 18 and 29 years old with Graves' hyperthyroidism. CDR3 in DNA: TGTGCCAGCAGTTTCTATGCGGCCCCGTCTTCTGGAAACACCATATATTTT. It yields the protein CASSFYAAPSSGNTIYF.